These 17 T cell receptor beta chains were sequenced from one sample in a study of blood T cells in healthy people across ages. PCR was performed a second time for roughly 7 to 11 cycles using a sample-barcoded 5' primer and a J-beta primer mix. In TCRdb, the 5' RACE reads were re-called with MiXCR into one record per CDR3 protein. The top ten hold over 15% of the sample, which has some 1 million distinct CDR3 sequences, 40% to 55% seen once. Sequenced material: blood. These TCRs come from a woman in her sixties in good health.

To note about this clonotype: A much larger clone sits a single nucleotide away, making a read error possible. J is TRBJ2-7 and V is TRBV13; D is ambiguous. In germline, CDR1 is PRHDT, CDR2 FYEKMQ (reference sequence). Trimming took off 5 bases at V and 3 bases at J, with 11 bases between the two ends. This CDR3 is 13 amino acids long. CDR3 region: CASSMGTNYEQYF. CDR3 DNA sequence: TGTGCCAGCAGCATGGGCACAAACTACGAGCAGTACTTC.

The chain uses TRBV27 and TRBJ1-5, with unresolved D. Per germline, CDR1 MNHEY and CDR2 SMNVEV (reference sequence). The V and J ends lost 3 bases and 6 bases respectively, with 9 bases between them. CDR3 length equals 13 residues. CDR3 region: CASSFVEGQPQHF. In nucleotides, the CDR3 is TGTGCCAGCAGTTTCGTAGAGGGTCAGCCCCAGCATTTT.

This clonotype was seen repeatedly, ten times or more. The chain links TRBV7-2 to TRBJ1-2, with D unclear. The V end was cut by 2 bases, the J end by 8 bases, with 6 bases between. The CDR3 contains 11 residues. The germline V gene encodes CDR1 SGHTA and CDR2 FQGNSA. The CDR3 DNA reads TGTGCCAGCAGCTTAACTGGGGGCTACACCTTC. Its protein is CASSLTGGYTF.

In the case of this clonotype: The junction does not match germline at one end; this may be a read error. This chain connects TRBV5-6 to TRBJ2-4; 11 bases align to TRBD1. The J call may be mistaken, given a closer DNA end match to TRBJ2-7. The CDR3 is 15 amino acids. Germline V gene data show CDR1 as SGHDT and CDR2 as YYEEEE. The CDR3 DNA is TGTGCCAACAGCGAACTGGGACAGGGGGGATACGAGCAGTACTTC. It specifies CANSELGQGGYEQYF.

This clonotype was observed a handful of times. The chain carries TRBV2 and TRBJ2-7; no clear D. CDR3 length equals 13 residues. Germline-derived CDR1 and CDR2 are SNHLY and FYNNEI. V shed 7 bases and J shed 7 bases, with 17 bases lying between them. In DNA form, the CDR3 reads TGTGCCAGCATGGCGGAGACGGAGAGGGAGCAGTACTTC. It translates to CASMAETEREQYF. Using reference TRBV2 and TRBJ2-7 for the parts outside the CDR3, the full variable domain is EPEVTQTPSHQVTQMGQEVILRCVPISNHLYFYWYRQILGQKVEFLVSFYNNEISEKSEIFDDQFSVERPDGSNFTLKIRSTKLEDSAMYFCASMAETEREQYFGPGTRLTVT.

The rearrangement links TRBV2 to TRBJ2-7; a possible D gene is TRBD1 (6 bases). The CDR3 is made up of 13 amino acids. V was pared by 11 bases and J by 3 bases, with 17 bases between. From germline, CDR1 is SNHLY and CDR2 FYNNEI. CDR3 in amino acids: CASSGTPLYEQYF. For the CDR3, the DNA is TGTGCCTCCTCCGGGACACCCCTCTACGAGCAGTACTTC. Together with reference TRBV2 and TRBJ2-7, the CDR3 gives the full variable domain: EPEVTQTPSHQVTQMGQEVILRCVPISNHLYFYWYRQILGQKVEFLVSFYNNEISEKSEIFDDQFSVERPDGSNFTLKIRSTKLEDSAMYFCASSGTPLYEQYFGPGTRLTVT.

The chain links TRBV28 to TRBJ2-5, with TRBD1 matching over 9 bases. This CDR3 is built from 15 residues. Losses at the gene ends were 2 bases for V and 8 bases for J; bases not matched to a gene: 9. The germline V gene encodes CDR1 MDHEN and CDR2 SYDVKM. CDR3 coding DNA: TGTGCCAGCAGTTTAAGCGGACAGGGGAAGAATACCCAGTACTTC. This encodes CASSLSGQGKNTQYF.

V and J are TRBV20-1 and TRBJ2-1, with TRBD2 matching over 12 bases. Germline V CDR1 and CDR2: DFQATT, SNEGSKA (reference sequence). The CDR3 extends over 14 amino acids. V lost 4 bases, J lost 9 bases, and 7 bases stayed unmatched. CDR3 DNA sequence: TGCAGTGCTAAGTCTAGCGGGGGGGATGGTGAGCAGTTCTTC. It is translated as CSAKSSGGDGEQFF.

A single count supports this clonotype. This chain connects TRBV7-2 to TRBJ1-6; 7 bases are a match to TRBD1. Germline V gives CDR1 SGHTA, CDR2 FQGNSA. This CDR3 is 15 amino acids long. V shed 5 bases and J 7 bases; nucleotides not matched to a gene: 8. CDR3 bases: TGTGCCAGCAGCCTAGTCGGGACAGCAAATTCACCCCTCCACTTT. The encoded protein is CASSLVGTANSPLHF.

The table lists this clonotype with a few counts. J is TRBJ1-1 and V is TRBV10-3, with unresolved D. Germline assignment: CDR1 ENHRY and CDR2 SYGVKD. The CDR3 covers 12 residues. V was cut by 0 bases and J by 5 bases, with 4 bases left in between. CDR3 sequence (DNA): TGTGCCATCAGTGAGTCTGTAACTGAAGCTTTCTTT. It encodes CAISESVTEAFF.

J is TRBJ2-3 and V is TRBV27; possible D gene TRBD2, 6 bases. V was shortened by 3 bases and J by 3 bases, with 16 bases between the two germline ends. This CDR3 region has 16 residues. The V gene's germline CDR1 is MNHEY and CDR2 SMNVEV (reference sequence). The CDR3 DNA is TGTGCCAGCAGTTTGACGGGAGTGGCGGCTACAGATACGCAGTATTTT. Encoded protein: CASSLTGVAATDTQYF.

The chain couples TRBV5-4 to TRBJ2-1; a possible D gene is TRBD2 (5 bases). This CDR3 spans 14 amino acids. In germline, CDR1 is SGHNT, CDR2 YYREEE (reference sequence). The germline V and J ends were trimmed by 4 bases and 4 bases, with 12 bases remaining between them. This chain's CDR3 is CASSTGLDYNEQFF. The CDR3 DNA reads TGTGCCAGCAGCACCGGACTCGATTACAATGAGCAGTTCTTC.

The chain recombines TRBV7-9 with TRBJ2-1; D is possibly TRBD2 (5 bases). This CDR3 has 15 residues. V shed 1 base and J shed 6 bases, with 13 bases lying between them. Germline V CDR1 and CDR2: SEHNR, FQNEAQ (reference sequence). DNA for the CDR3: TGTGCCAGCAGCTTAGAACTAGATCGGCCCAATGAGCAGTTCTTC. This encodes CASSLELDRPNEQFF.

The chain joins TRBV5-1 to TRBJ2-7; 10 bases line up with TRBD1. The CDR3 covers 15 residues. Germline trimming cut 1 base from V and 2 bases from J; bases unmatched to any gene: 3. Per germline, CDR1 SGHRS and CDR2 YFSETQ. The CDR3 DNA follows: TGCGCCAGCAGCTTGAGGGGACAGGGGACCTACGAGCAGTACTTC. Residues: CASSLRGQGTYEQYF.

The chain carries TRBV10-3 and TRBJ2-1, with D possibly TRBD2 on 6 matching bases. CDR3 length: 14 residues. The V end lost 6 bases, the J end lost 6 bases, and 15 bases lay between the germline ends. The germline CDR1 and CDR2 sequences are ENHRY and SYGVKD. CDR3 region: CAIRDTGDLNEQFF. The CDR3 nucleotides are TGTGCCATCAGGGATACGGGAGATCTCAATGAGCAGTTCTTC.

The chain recombines TRBV5-1 with TRBJ1-6; tentative D call: TRBD1 (5 bases). Germline CDR1 and CDR2: SGHRS and YFSETQ. V lost 5 bases and J 7 bases, leaving 10 bases between the germline ends. The CDR3 contains 13 residues. CDR3 loop: CASREGLNSPLHF. In DNA, the CDR3 is TGCGCCAGCAGGGAGGGGTTGAATTCACCCCTCCACTTT.

The rearrangement links TRBV11-2 to TRBJ2-3; 9 bases agree with TRBD1. This CDR3 spans 15 amino acids. J lost 4 bases, V lost 5 bases, and 7 bases had no gene match. In germline, CDR1 is SGHAT, CDR2 FQNNGV. CDR3 in amino acids: CASSRDRAASDTQYF. CDR3 sequence (DNA): TGTGCCAGCAGCCGGGACAGGGCTGCATCAGATACGCAGTATTTT. Filled out from reference TRBV11-2 and TRBJ2-3, the complete variable domain reads EAGVAQSPRYKIIEKRQSVAFWCNPISGHATLYWYQQILGQGPKLLIQFQNNGVVDDSQLPKDRFSAERLKGVDSTLKIQPAKLEDSAVYLCASSRDRAASDTQYFGPGTRLTVL.